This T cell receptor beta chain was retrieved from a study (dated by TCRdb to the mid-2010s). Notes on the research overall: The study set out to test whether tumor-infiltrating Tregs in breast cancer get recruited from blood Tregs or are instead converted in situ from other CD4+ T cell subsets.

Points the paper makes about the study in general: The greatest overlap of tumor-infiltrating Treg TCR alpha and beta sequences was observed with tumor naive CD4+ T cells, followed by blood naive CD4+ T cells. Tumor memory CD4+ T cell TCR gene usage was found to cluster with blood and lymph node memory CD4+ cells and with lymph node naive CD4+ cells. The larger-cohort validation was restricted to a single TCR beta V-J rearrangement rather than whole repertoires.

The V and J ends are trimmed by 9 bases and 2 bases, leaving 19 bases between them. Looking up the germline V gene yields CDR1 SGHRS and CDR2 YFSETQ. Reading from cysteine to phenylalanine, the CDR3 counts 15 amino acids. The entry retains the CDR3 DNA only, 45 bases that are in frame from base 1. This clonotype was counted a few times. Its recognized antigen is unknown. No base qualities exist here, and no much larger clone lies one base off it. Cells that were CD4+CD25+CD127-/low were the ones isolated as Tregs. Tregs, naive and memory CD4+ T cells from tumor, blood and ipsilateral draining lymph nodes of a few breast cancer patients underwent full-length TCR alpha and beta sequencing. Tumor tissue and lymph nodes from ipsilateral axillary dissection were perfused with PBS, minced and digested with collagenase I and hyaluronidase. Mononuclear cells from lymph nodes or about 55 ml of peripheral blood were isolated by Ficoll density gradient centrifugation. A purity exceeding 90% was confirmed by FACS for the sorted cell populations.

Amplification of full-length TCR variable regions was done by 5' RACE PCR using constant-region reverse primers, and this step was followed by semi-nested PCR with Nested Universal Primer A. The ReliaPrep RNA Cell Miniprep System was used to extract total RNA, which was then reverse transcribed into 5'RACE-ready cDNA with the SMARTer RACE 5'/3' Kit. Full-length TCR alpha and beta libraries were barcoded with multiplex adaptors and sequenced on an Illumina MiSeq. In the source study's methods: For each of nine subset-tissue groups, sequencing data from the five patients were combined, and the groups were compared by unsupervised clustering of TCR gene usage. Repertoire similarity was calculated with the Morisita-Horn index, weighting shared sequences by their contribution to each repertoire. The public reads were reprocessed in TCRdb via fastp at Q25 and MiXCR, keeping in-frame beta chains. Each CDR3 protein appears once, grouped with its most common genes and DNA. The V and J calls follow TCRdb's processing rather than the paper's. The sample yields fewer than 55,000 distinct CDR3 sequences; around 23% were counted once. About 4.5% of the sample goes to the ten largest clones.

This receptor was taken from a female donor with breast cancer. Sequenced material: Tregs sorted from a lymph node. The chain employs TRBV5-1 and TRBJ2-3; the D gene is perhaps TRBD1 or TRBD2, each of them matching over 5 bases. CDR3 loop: CATKSGTNPTDTQYF. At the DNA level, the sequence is TGCGCCACCAAAAGTGGGACGAATCCCACAGATACGCAGTATTTT.